These T cell receptor beta chains were read from a single sample in a study of T cells in localized non-small cell lung cancer. The assay was immunoSEQ multiplex PCR, and TCRdb's table has in-frame clones only and misses some. The table includes 20,000 to 25,000 clones, 89% detected once. The sample consisted of peripheral blood, taken before any cancer treatment. The receptor set was obtained from a man aged 40 to 75 with stage I squamous cell lung carcinoma. The CDR3 runs from the conserved cysteine through the conserved F or W. Fields, in order: clone size, V gene, J gene, D gene, CDR3 protein, CDR3 DNA. A D gene is named only where the DNA matches it firmly. Size values are once, few and many counts, or a class for expanded clones, and some rows have none.

>.|TRBV4-3|TRBJ2-1|TRBD2
CASSQGSIAGSYNEQFF
TGCGCCAGCAGCCAAGGTTCCATAGCGGGGTCCTACAATGAGCAGTTCTTC
>.|TRBV10-3|TRBJ2-5|TRBD2
CAISGLAGGRETQYF
TGTGCCATCAGTGGACTAGCGGGGGGCAGGGAGACCCAGTACTTC
>.|TRBV19|TRBJ2-1|.
CASSNGNEQFF
TGTGCCAGTAGTAATGGGAATGAGCAGTTCTTC
>once|TRBV25-1|TRBJ2-1|TRBD1
CASSSSTGTGGYNEQFF
TGTGCCAGCAGTTCTTCTACCGGGACAGGGGGTTACAATGAGCAGTTCTTC
>.|TRBV2|TRBJ1-3|.
CASSEGPSGNTIYF
TGTGCCAGCAGTGAGGGCCCCTCTGGAAACACCATATATTTT
>.|TRBV5-1|TRBJ2-5|.
CASSLNREETQYF
TGCGCCAGCAGCTTGAACAGGGAGGAGACCCAGTACTTC
>.|TRBV19|TRBJ1-2|.
CASSIDLRQAAKANYGYTF
TGTGCCAGTAGTATAGATCTCCGCCAGGCCGCTAAAGCTAACTATGGCTACACCTTC
>.|TRBV11-2|TRBJ2-2|TRBD1
CASSFPTQGTAGELFF
TGTGCCAGCAGCTTCCCCACACAGGGGACCGCCGGGGAGCTGTTTTTT
>.|TRBV5-6|TRBJ2-1|.
CASRDFYNEQFF
TGTGCCAGCCGGGACTTTTACAATGAGCAGTTCTTC
>.|TRBV30|TRBJ2-7|TRBD1
CAWATGLDSYEQYF
TGTGCCTGGGCGACAGGGTTAGACTCCTACGAGCAGTACTTC
>.|TRBV19|TRBJ1-1|.
CASTLTNLNTEAFF
TGTGCCAGTACCTTGACTAATCTGAACACTGAAGCTTTCTTT
>.|TRBV6-1|TRBJ2-7|.
CASSDSAYEQYF
TGTGCCAGCAGTGATTCCGCTTACGAGCAGTACTTC
>.|TRBV5-4|TRBJ2-1|.
CASSANNEQFF
TGTGCCAGCAGCGCCAACAATGAGCAGTTCTTC
>.|TRBV2|TRBJ2-7|.
CASRDNYEQYF
TGTGCCAGCAGGGACAACTACGAGCAGTACTTC
>.|TRBV6-6|TRBJ2-5|TRBD1
CASSYSRGRGKETQYF
TGTGCCAGCAGTTACTCCAGGGGGCGAGGGAAAGAGACCCAGTACTTC
>.|TRBV19|TRBJ2-1|.
CASTVRGRRDMGEQFF
TGTGCCAGTACTGTACGGGGGAGAAGGGATATGGGTGAGCAGTTCTTC
>.|TRBV6-1|TRBJ2-5|.
CASRFWEETQYF
TGTGCCAGCAGATTTTGGGAGGAGACCCAGTACTTC
>.|TRBV6-1|TRBJ2-2|TRBD1
CASSDQGQSNTGELFF
TGTGCCAGCAGTGATCAGGGACAGTCGAACACCGGGGAGCTGTTTTTT
>once|TRBV5-6|TRBJ2-1|.
CASSLVAYNEQFF
TGTGCCAGCAGCTTGGTTGCCTACAATGAGCAGTTCTTC
>once|TRBV7-6|TRBJ1-6|.
CASSLLDSPLHF
TGTGCCAGCAGCTTATTGGATTCACCCCTCCACTTT
>.|TRBV18|TRBJ2-4|.
CASSPFSGGNKNIQYF
TGTGCCAGCTCACCATTTTCCGGGGGAAACAAAAACATTCAGTACTTC
>.|TRBV19|TRBJ2-3|TRBD1
CASSDNPGTGLTQYF
TGTGCCAGTTCAGACAACCCCGGGACAGGGTTAACGCAGTATTTT
>.|TRBV2|TRBJ2-2|TRBD1
CASRHPGQGASRELFF
TGTGCCAGCAGACATCCGGGACAGGGGGCCTCGAGGGAGCTGTTTTTT
>once|TRBV28|TRBJ2-2|.
CASSPLWGGELFF
TGTGCCAGCAGTCCACTTTGGGGCGGGGAGCTGTTTTTT
>.|TRBV10-2|TRBJ2-6|.
CASSVGGFSGANVLTF
TGCGCCAGCAGTGTTGGCGGCTTCTCTGGGGCCAACGTCCTGACTTTC
>.|TRBV7-9|TRBJ1-5|TRBD1
CASSLYGQGQPQHF
TGTGCCAGCAGCTTATATGGACAGGGCCAGCCCCAGCATTTT
>medium-sized|TRBV29-1|TRBJ1-1|.
CSVEGEGEAFF
TGCAGCGTTGAAGGGGAAGGTGAAGCTTTCTTT
>.|TRBV11-2|TRBJ2-1|TRBD2
CASRLAGLSYNEQFF
TGTGCCAGCAGGCTAGCGGGGCTCTCCTACAATGAGCAGTTCTTC
>once|TRBV19|TRBJ2-2|TRBD2
CASSIGLAGATGELFF
TGTGCCAGTAGTATAGGGCTAGCGGGGGCCACCGGGGAGCTGTTTTTT
>.|TRBV7-9|TRBJ2-2|.
CASSSRDGGPNTGELFF
TGTGCCAGCAGCTCCCGGGACGGGGGACCAAACACCGGGGAGCTGTTTTTT
>.|TRBV4-3|TRBJ2-7|.
CASSQVRGASRYF
TGCGCCAGCAGCCAAGTTCGGGGGGCCTCAAGGTACTTC
>.|TRBV9|TRBJ2-5|.
CASSGRSEETQYF
TGTGCCAGCAGCGGACGGTCCGAAGAGACCCAGTACTTC
>.|TRBV2|TRBJ1-6|.
CASSEQGNNSPLHF
TGTGCCAGCAGTGAACAGGGGAATAATTCACCCCTCCACTTT
>.|TRBV28|TRBJ1-1|TRBD1
CASNPSAGIRGHAFF
TGTGCCAGCAACCCCTCGGCGGGGATTAGGGGGCATGCTTTCTTT
>.|TRBV4-2|TRBJ1-2|.
CASSQDRSVGGYTF
TGTGCCAGCAGCCAAGATCGGTCGGTTGGGGGCTACACCTTC
>.|TRBV28|TRBJ1-2|TRBD1
CASRSGGGGYTF
TGTGCCAGCAGATCAGGGGGTGGTGGCTACACCTTC
>.|TRBV27|TRBJ1-5|.
CASSLSGSNQPQHF
TGTGCCAGCAGTTTATCGGGCAGTAATCAGCCCCAGCATTTT
>.|TRBV4-2|TRBJ1-5|TRBD1
CASSRTGTENQPQHF
TGTGCCAGCAGCCGAACCGGGACAGAGAATCAGCCCCAGCATTTT
>.|TRBV10-3|TRBJ1-1|.
CAINSGKEAFF
TGTGCCATCAACAGTGGGAAAGAAGCTTTCTTT
>.|TRBV6-6|TRBJ2-7|.
CASSPQQTGTYEQYF
TGTGCCAGCAGTCCCCAACAGACAGGGACTTACGAGCAGTACTTC
>.|TRBV30|TRBJ1-6|.
CAWGTAGNSPLHF
TGTGCCTGGGGGACCGCGGGTAATTCACCCCTCCACTTT
>.|TRBV28|TRBJ1-6|.
CASSFRAVSSYNSPLHF
TGTGCCAGCAGTTTCAGGGCAGTTTCCTCCTATAATTCACCCCTCCACTTT
>.|TRBV6-6|TRBJ1-4|TRBD1
CASSYGQGSEKLFF
TGTGCCAGCAGTTATGGACAGGGCAGTGAAAAACTGTTTTTT
>.|TRBV11-2|TRBJ1-6|.
CASSLQGAPLHF
TGTGCCAGCAGCTTACAGGGCGCACCCCTCCACTTT
>.|TRBV27|TRBJ1-1|.
CASSLGHIGTEAFF
TGTGCCAGCAGTTTAGGCCATATAGGCACTGAAGCTTTCTTT
>.|TRBV6-5|TRBJ1-2|.
CASLGPGIGGYTF
TGTGCCAGCCTAGGGCCAGGGATAGGTGGCTACACCTTC
>.|TRBV4-2|TRBJ2-7|TRBD1
CASSQDRGGYEQYF
TGTGCCAGCAGCCAGGACAGGGGAGGCTACGAGCAGTACTTC
>.|TRBV6-1|TRBJ1-2|.
CASSGGRDYYGYTF
TGTGCCAGCAGTGGGGGACGAGACTACTATGGCTACACCTTC
>.|TRBV30|TRBJ2-3|.
CAWSRQASTDTQYF
TGTGCCTGGAGTCGACAGGCCTCCACAGATACGCAGTATTTT
>once|TRBV4-3|TRBJ1-4|.
CASSQGSGRLLHEKLFF
TGCGCCAGCAGCCAAGGTTCGGGAAGGCTCCTTCATGAAAAACTGTTTTTT
>.|TRBV5-1|TRBJ2-3|.
CASSSQGGSDTQYF
TGCGCCAGCAGCTCCCAGGGGGGCTCAGATACGCAGTATTTT
>.|TRBV7-2|TRBJ2-1|TRBD1
CASSFTPGQAYNEQFF
TGTGCCAGCAGCTTCACCCCGGGACAGGCATACAATGAGCAGTTCTTC